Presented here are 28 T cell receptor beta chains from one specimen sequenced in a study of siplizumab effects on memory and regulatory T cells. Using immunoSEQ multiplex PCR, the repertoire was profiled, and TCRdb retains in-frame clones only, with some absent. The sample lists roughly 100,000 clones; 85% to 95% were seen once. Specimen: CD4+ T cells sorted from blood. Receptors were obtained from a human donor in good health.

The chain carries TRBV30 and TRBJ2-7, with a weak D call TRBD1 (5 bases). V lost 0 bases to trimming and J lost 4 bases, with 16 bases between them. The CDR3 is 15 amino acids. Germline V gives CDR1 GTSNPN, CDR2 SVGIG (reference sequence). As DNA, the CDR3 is TGTGCCTGGAGTGTATTCCCGCAGGGCCGATACGAGCAGTACTTC. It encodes CAWSVFPQGRYEQYF.

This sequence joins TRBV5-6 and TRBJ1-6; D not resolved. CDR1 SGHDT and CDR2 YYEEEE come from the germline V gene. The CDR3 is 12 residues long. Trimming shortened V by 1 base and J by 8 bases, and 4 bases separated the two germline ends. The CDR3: CASSLRDSPLHF. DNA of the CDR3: TGTGCCAGCAGCTTGAGGGATTCACCCCTCCACTTT.

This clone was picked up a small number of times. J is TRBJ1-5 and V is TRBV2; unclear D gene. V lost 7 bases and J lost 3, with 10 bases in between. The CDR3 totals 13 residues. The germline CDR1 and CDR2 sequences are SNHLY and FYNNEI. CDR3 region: CASNTAPNQPQHF. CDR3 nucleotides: TGTGCCAGCAATACGGCCCCCAATCAGCCCCAGCATTTT.

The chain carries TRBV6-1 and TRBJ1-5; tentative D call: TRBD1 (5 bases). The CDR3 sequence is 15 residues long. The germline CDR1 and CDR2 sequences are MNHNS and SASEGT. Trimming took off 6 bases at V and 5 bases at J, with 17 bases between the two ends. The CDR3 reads CASSPKWDDYQPQHF. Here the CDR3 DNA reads TGTGCCAGCAGCCCAAAATGGGACGACTATCAGCCCCAGCATTTT.

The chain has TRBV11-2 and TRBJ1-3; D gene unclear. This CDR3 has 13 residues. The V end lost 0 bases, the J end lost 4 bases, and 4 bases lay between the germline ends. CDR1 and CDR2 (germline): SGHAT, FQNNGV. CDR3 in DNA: TGTGCCAGCAGCTTAGAGTCCGGAAACACCATATATTTT. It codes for CASSLESGNTIYF.

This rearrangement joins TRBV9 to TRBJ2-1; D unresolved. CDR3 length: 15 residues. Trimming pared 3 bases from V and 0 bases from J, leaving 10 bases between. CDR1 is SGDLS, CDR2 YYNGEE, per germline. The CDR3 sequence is CASSADLSSYNEQFF. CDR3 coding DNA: TGTGCCAGCAGCGCCGACCTAAGCTCCTACAATGAGCAGTTCTTC.

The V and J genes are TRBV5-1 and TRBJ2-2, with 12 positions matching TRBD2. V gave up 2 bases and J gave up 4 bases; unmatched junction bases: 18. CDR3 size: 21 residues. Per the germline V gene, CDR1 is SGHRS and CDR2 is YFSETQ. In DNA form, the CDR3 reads TGCGCCAGCAGCTTCGTCCGGAGGGCTAGCGGGAGGGCCCTGGCCACCGGGGAGCTGTTTTTT. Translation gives CASSFVRRASGRALATGELFF.

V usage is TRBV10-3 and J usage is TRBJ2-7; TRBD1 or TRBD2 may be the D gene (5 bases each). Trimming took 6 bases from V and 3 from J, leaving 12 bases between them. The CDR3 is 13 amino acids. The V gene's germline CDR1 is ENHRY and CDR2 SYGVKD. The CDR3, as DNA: TGTGCCATCAGCGGGGAAGGGGACTACGAGCAGTACTTC. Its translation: CAISGEGDYEQYF.

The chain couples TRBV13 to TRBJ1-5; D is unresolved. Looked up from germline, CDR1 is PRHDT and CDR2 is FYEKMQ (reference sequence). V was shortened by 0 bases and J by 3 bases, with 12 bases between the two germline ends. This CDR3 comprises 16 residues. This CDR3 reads CASSLGAGVANQPQHF. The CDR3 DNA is TGTGCCAGCAGCTTAGGCGCCGGGGTAGCCAATCAGCCCCAGCATTTT.

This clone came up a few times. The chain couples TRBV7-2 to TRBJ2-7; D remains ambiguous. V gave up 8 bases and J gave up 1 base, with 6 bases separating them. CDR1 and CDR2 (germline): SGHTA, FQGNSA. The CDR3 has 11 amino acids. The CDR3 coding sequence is TGTGCCAGCGGCCAATCCTACGAGCAGTACTTC. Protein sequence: CASGQSYEQYF.

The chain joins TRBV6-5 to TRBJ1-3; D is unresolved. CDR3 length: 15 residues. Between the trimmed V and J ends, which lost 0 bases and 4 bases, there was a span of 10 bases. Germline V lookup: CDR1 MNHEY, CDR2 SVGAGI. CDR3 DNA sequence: TGTGCCAGCAGTTACTCCCAACTAGGAGGAAACACCATATATTTT. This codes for CASSYSQLGGNTIYF.

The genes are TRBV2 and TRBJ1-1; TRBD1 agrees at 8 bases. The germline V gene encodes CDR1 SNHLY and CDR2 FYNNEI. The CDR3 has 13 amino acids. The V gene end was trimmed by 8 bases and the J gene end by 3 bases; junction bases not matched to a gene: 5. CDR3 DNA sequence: TGTGCCAGCGGTTCGACAGGGGACACTGAAGCTTTCTTT. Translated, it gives CASGSTGDTEAFF.

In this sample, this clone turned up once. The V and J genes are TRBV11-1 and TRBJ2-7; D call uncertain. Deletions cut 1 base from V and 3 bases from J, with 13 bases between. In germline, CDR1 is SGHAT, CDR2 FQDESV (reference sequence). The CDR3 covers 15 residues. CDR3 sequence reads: CASSLVSARHYEQYF. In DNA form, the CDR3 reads TGTGCCAGCAGCTTAGTCTCCGCCAGACACTACGAGCAGTACTTC.

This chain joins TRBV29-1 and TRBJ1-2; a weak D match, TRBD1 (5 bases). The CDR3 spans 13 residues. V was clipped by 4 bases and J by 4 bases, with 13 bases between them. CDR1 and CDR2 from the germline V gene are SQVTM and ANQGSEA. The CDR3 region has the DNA TGCAGCGTTGGAGGAGGCAGGGCCTATGGCTACACCTTC. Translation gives CSVGGGRAYGYTF.

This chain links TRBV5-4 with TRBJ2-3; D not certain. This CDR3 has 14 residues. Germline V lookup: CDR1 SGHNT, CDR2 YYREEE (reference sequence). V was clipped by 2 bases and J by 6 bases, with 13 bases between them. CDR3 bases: TGTGCCAGCAGCTTCGGACGTCCCGGGGATACGCAGTATTTT. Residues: CASSFGRPGDTQYF.

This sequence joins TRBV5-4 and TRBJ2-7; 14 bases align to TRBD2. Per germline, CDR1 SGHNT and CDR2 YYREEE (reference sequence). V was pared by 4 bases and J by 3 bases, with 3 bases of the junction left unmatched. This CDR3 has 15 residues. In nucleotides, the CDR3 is TGTGCCAGCAGCCGACTAGCGGGAGGGCGCTACGAGCAGTACTTC. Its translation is CASSRLAGGRYEQYF.

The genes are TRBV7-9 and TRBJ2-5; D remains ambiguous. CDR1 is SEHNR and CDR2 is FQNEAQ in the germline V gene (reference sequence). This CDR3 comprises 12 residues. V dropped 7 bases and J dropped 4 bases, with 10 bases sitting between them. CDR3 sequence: CASIGLSETQYF. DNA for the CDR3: TGTGCCAGCATTGGGCTTTCAGAGACCCAGTACTTC.

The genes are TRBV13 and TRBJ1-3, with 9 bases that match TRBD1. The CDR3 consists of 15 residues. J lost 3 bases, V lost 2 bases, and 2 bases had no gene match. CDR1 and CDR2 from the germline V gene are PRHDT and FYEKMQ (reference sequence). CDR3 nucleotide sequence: TGTGCCAGCAGCTTAAAGGACAGGGGTGGAAACACCATATATTTT. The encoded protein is CASSLKDRGGNTIYF.

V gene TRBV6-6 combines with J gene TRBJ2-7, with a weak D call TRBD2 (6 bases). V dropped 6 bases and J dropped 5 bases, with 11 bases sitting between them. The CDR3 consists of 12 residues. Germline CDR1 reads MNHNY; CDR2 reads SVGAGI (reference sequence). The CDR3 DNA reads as TGTGCCAGCAGGACCTCGGGGGACGAGCAGTACTTC. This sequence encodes CASRTSGDEQYF.

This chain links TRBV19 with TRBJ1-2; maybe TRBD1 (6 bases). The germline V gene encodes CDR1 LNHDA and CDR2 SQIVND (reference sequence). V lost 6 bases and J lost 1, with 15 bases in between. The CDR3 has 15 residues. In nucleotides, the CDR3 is TGTGCCAGTAGGGAAACAGGGAGAGGTAACTATGGCTACACCTTC. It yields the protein CASRETGRGNYGYTF.

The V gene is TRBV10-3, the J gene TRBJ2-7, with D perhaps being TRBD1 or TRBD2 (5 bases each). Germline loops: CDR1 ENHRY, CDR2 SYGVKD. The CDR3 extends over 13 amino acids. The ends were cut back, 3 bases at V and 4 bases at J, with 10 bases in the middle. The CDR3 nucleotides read TGTGCCATCAGTGAAGCAGGGAGATACGAGCAGTACTTC. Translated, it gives CAISEAGRYEQYF.

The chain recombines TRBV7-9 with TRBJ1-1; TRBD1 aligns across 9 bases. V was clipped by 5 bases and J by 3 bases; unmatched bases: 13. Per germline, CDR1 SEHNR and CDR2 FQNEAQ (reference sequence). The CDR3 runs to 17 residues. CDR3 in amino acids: CASSHRSEQGADTEAFF. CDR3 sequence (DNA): TGTGCCAGCAGCCATAGGAGTGAACAGGGGGCGGACACTGAAGCTTTCTTT.

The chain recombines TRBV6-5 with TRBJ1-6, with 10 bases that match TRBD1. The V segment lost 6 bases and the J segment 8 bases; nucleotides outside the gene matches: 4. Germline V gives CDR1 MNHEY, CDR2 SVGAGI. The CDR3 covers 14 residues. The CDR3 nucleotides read TGTGCCAGCAGCTTGACAGGGGGCTATTCACCCCTCCACTTT. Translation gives CASSLTGGYSPLHF.

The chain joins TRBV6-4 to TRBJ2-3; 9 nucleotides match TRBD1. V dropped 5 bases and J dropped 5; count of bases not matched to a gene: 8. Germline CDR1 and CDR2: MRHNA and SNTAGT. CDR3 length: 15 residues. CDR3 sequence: CASSLQGATGDTQYF. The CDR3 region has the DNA TGTGCCAGCAGTCTACAGGGGGCCACAGGAGATACGCAGTATTTT.

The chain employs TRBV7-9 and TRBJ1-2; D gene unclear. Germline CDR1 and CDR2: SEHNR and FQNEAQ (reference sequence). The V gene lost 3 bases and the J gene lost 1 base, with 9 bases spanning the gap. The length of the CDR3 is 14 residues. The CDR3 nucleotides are TGTGCCAGCAGCTTTAGAGGGAATAACTATGGCTACACCTTC. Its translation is CASSFRGNNYGYTF.

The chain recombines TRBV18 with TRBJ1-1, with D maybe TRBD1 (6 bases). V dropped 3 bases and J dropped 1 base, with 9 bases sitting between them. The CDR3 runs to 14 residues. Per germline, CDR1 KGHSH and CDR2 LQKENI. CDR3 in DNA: TGTGCCAGCTCACCGACCAGGGGGAACACTGAAGCTTTCTTT. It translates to CASSPTRGNTEAFF.

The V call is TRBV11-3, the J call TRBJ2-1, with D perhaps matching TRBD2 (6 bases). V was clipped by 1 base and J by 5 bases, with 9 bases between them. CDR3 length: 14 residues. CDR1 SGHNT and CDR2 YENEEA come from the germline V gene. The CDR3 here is CASSLAGVNNEQFF. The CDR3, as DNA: TGTGCCAGCAGCTTAGCGGGAGTTAACAATGAGCAGTTCTTC. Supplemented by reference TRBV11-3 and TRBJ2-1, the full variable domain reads EAGVVQSPRYKIIEKKQPVAFWCNPISGHNTLYWYLQNLGQGPELLIRYENEEAVDDSQLPKDRFSAERLKGVDSTLKIQPAELGDSAVYLCASSLAGVNNEQFFGPGTRLTVL.

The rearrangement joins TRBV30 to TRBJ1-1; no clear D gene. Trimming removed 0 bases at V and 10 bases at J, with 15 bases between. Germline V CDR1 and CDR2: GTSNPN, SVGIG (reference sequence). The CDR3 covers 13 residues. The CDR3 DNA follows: TGTGCCTGGAGTGTACTCCTCTCAGGTGTAGCTTTCTTT. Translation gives CAWSVLLSGVAFF.